Described below is a single T cell receptor beta chain sequence and its context. Which antigen it targets is not known. No qualities accompany the bases; no much larger clone lies one base away. Read against the paper, the sample's time point label means: blood at routine non-recurrence follow-up after resection. Whole RNA extracted from tumor and nontumor lung tissue, or from cryopreserved PBMC samples, was used for TCR sequencing without cell sorting. Only patients with enough RNA available from two or more tumor regions were chosen for TCR sequencing. Taken from cysteine to phenylalanine, the CDR3 has 16 residues. Solely the CDR3 DNA is kept, with 48 bases framed from the first base. V sheds 0 bases and J sheds 4 bases, leaving 16 bases between their ends. CDR1 and CDR2 were assigned from the germline V gene as SGHDT and YYEEEE. This specimen belongs to a study of spatial heterogeneity in lung cancer (dated by TCRdb to about 2019). Describing the broader study: Samples were obtained from about 75 patients with early-stage, untreated non-small cell lung cancer from the lung TRACERx cohort. Follow-up PBMC samples were sequenced whenever the samples were available, and the median time to follow-up was about 2 years after resection. Beta-chain transcripts were consistently detected in greater numbers than alpha-chain transcripts, which likely reflects a higher abundance of beta-chain transcripts. In the raw uncorrected reads, each unique combination of TCR and UMI appeared more than ten times on average. The study quantitatively compared TCR alpha and beta repertoires across multiple tumor regions, matched nontumor lung and blood in non-small cell lung cancer. The study linked features of the TCR repertoire to counts of nonsynonymous mutations, which were determined by whole-exome sequencing of tumor tissue. At surgery, hundreds of tumor regions, roughly 63 matched nontumor lung samples and 45 to 60 PBMC samples were TCR-sequenced for both alpha and beta chains.

What the work shows at the level of the full study, not this receptor alone: Ubiquitous expanded tumor TCRs were found in blood more often at tumor resection than at routine follow-up. Only 15 or so patients were included in the comparisons of baseline and follow-up blood repertoires. Additional single-cell paired TCR alpha and beta sequencing was considered necessary to confirm, at a functional level, the hypothesis that regional TCRs recognize regional mutations.

The library was generated by 5' RACE. Sequenced on a NextSeq 500. To allow correction of PCR and sequencing errors, the TCR library protocol tagged every TCR cDNA molecule with a unique molecular identifier. The study's own analysis went as follows. TCR identification, UMI-based error correction and CDR3 extraction were all carried out with Decombinator tools. TCRs above a frequency of 2 per 1,000, corresponding to the top 1% of the tumor frequency distribution, were defined as expanded. Renyi diversity was calculated using the R vegan package after each repertoire was subsampled 100 times to 5,000 TCRs. CDR3 similarity networks were built from amino acid triplet string-kernel similarity, with CDR3s being connected when pairwise similarity was above 0.82. TCRdb passed the public sequencing reads through fastp at Q25 and MiXCR, retaining productive beta sequences. Rows are combined by CDR3 protein, so each entry shows the most common genes and DNA. The V and J calls here are based on TCRdb, not the publication. This sample holds around 47,000 distinct CDR3 sequences; roughly 8.1% were observed only once. The leading ten clones occupy over 30% of the sample.

The V and J genes are TRBV5-6 and TRBJ1-1, and perhaps TRBD1 as D gene, on 5 matching bases. The receptor comes from a female donor with early-stage non-small cell lung cancer. Sequencing was performed on PBMCs, taken at follow-up. The CDR3 loop reads CASSLVYPGTATEAFF. The DNA reads TGTGCCAGCAGCTTGGTTTACCCGGGGACGGCCACTGAAGCTTTCTTT.